The rows below give T cell receptor beta chains drawn from one sample of a study of human T cells and chemical hapten exposure. One entry per CDR3 protein, called by TCRdb with MiXCR from the RACE reads. The table lists fewer than 100,000 distinct CDR3 sequences, approximately 8.6% of them singletons, with about 2% in the top ten. Sequenced here: whole blood, sampled in connection with sensitization to the hapten diphenylcyclopropenone (DPC). The receptor source for this set is a woman aged 40 to 49 with alopecia areata. Some clones in this sample may be carry-over from other donors' samples. CDR3s include the opening cysteine and the closing phenylalanine or tryptophan. D genes are given only for firm matches. Size values are once, few and many counts, or a class for expanded clones, and some rows have none.

size	V	D	J	length	CDR3	DNA
-	TRBV12-3/TRBV12-4	TRBD2	TRBJ2-1	14	CASTFSGDPNEQFF	TGTGCCAGCACTTTTAGCGGGGACCCTAATGAGCAGTTCTTC
many	TRBV7-2	-	TRBJ2-3	16	CASSLGGRGAADTQYF	TGTGCCAGCAGCTTAGGCGGTAGGGGCGCAGCAGATACGCAGTATTTT
few	TRBV18	-	TRBJ1-5	15	CASSLVYRDGQPQHF	TGTGCCAGCTCACTAGTTTACAGGGATGGTCAGCCCCAGCATTTT
few	TRBV20-1	TRBD1	TRBJ1-2	16	CSASSHRGRLFSGYTF	TGCAGTGCTAGCTCCCACAGGGGGCGCTTATTCAGTGGCTACACCTTC
many	TRBV5-1	TRBD1	TRBJ1-6	14	CASSSGQAGSPLHF	TGCGCCAGCAGCTCGGGACAGGCTGGCTCACCCCTCCACTTT
many	TRBV11-2	TRBD1	TRBJ1-5	14	CASSLGTDNQPQHF	TGTGCCAGCAGCCTAGGGACAGACAATCAGCCCCAGCATTTT
few	TRBV19	-	TRBJ1-5	15	CASSMSGAGNQPQHF	TGTGCCAGTAGTATGAGTGGGGCAGGCAATCAGCCCCAGCATTTT
-	TRBV7-8	-	TRBJ2-7	16	CASSLVRAGVAYEQYF	TGTGCCAGCAGCTTAGTTCGGGCAGGGGTCGCCTACGAGCAGTACTTC
many	TRBV6-6	TRBD2	TRBJ2-1	17	CASSYSGLAGVYNEQFF	TGTGCCAGCAGTTACTCCGGACTAGCGGGAGTTTACAATGAGCAGTTCTTC
-	TRBV28	-	TRBJ2-7	12	CATRRPPSEQYF	TGTGCCACCAGGAGGCCCCCATCGGAGCAGTACTTC
many	TRBV6-2/TRBV6-3	-	TRBJ1-5	15	CASSRTVNSNQPQHF	TGTGCCAGCAGCCGGACAGTTAATAGCAATCAGCCCCAGCATTTT
-	TRBV6-2/TRBV6-3	-	TRBJ2-2	16	CASSLANWAITGELFF	TGTGCCAGCAGTCTAGCAAACTGGGCGATCACCGGGGAGCTGTTTTTT
many	TRBV7-6	TRBD2	TRBJ2-3	16	CASSLSAGVSTDTQYF	TGTGCCAGCAGCTTGTCAGCGGGAGTTAGCACAGATACGCAGTATTTT
once	TRBV27	-	TRBJ2-3	13	CASSTNFPDTQYF	TGTGCCAGCAGTACTAATTTCCCAGATACGCAGTATTTT
many	TRBV20-1	-	TRBJ2-6	15	CSAKVQASGANVLTF	TGCAGTGCTAAGGTCCAGGCTTCTGGGGCCAACGTCCTGACTTTC
few	TRBV25-1	-	TRBJ2-3	13	CASSGRVADTQYF	TGTGCCAGCAGTGGCAGGGTAGCAGATACGCAGTATTTT
many	TRBV27	-	TRBJ1-4	13	CASSRSFNEKLFF	TGTGCCAGCAGTCGCTCCTTCAATGAAAAACTGTTTTTT
-	TRBV4-1	TRBD1	TRBJ2-2	16	CASSHTPGQGSGELFF	TGCGCCAGCAGCCACACCCCGGGACAGGGGTCCGGGGAGCTGTTTTTT
few	TRBV28	TRBD2	TRBJ2-1	12	CASRGQRERQFF	TGTGCCAGCAGGGGTCAGCGGGAGAGGCAGTTCTTC
few	TRBV7-9	TRBD1	TRBJ1-1	14	CASSVGQGRTEAFF	TGTGCCAGCAGCGTAGGACAGGGGCGCACTGAAGCTTTCTTT
many	TRBV20-1	TRBD2	TRBJ2-1	15	CSAKDLAGAYNEQFF	TGCAGTGCTAAGGATCTAGCGGGAGCCTACAATGAGCAGTTCTTC
many	TRBV27	-	TRBJ1-6	14	CASSVRPGNSPLHF	TGTGCCAGCAGCGTAAGGCCGGGGAATTCACCCCTCCACTTT
-	TRBV28	TRBD2	TRBJ2-3	14	CASSLALAGGTQYF	TGTGCCAGCAGTTTAGCACTAGCGGGAGGCACGCAGTATTTT
-	TRBV18	-	TRBJ2-1	14	CASSLAEGYNEQFF	TGTGCCAGCTCACTGGCGGAGGGCTACAATGAGCAGTTCTTC
once	TRBV12-3/TRBV12-4	-	TRBJ2-4	14	CASSLGGPKNIQYF	TGTGCCAGCAGTTTAGGCGGGCCCAAAAACATTCAGTACTTC
-	TRBV27	TRBD1	TRBJ1-1	14	CASSLYRGNTEAFF	TGTGCCAGCAGTTTATACAGGGGGAACACTGAAGCTTTCTTT
many	TRBV29-1	TRBD1	TRBJ2-7	14	CSVEGTGGFREQYF	TGCAGCGTTGAAGGGACAGGGGGTTTTCGCGAGCAGTACTTC
-	TRBV6-6	-	TRBJ1-5	15	CASSSSEIGNQPQHF	TGTGCCAGCAGTTCATCGGAAATAGGCAATCAGCCCCAGCATTTT
few	TRBV10-3	-	TRBJ1-4	15	CAISESRAGDEKLFF	TGTGCCATCAGTGAGTCAAGGGCAGGGGATGAAAAACTGTTTTTT
-	TRBV10-3	-	TRBJ2-3	13	CATFSVGTDTQYF	TGTGCCACGTTTAGCGTGGGCACAGATACGCAGTATTTT
many	TRBV7-9	-	TRBJ1-1	12	CASSLTYGEAFF	TGTGCCAGCAGCTTGACATACGGTGAAGCTTTCTTT
-	TRBV20-1	-	TRBJ2-3	14	CSARADTGTDTQYF	TGCAGTGCTAGAGCTGATACTGGGACAGATACGCAGTATTTT
few	TRBV6-2/TRBV6-3	TRBD2	TRBJ2-7	15	CASSDSGRPPYEQYF	TGTGCCAGCAGTGATAGCGGGAGACCCCCCTACGAGCAGTACTTC
many	TRBV7-6	TRBD1	TRBJ1-6	14	CASSSTGGGSPLHF	TGTGCCAGCAGCTCCACAGGGGGCGGTTCACCCCTCCACTTT
few	TRBV6-5	-	TRBJ2-6	15	CASRQGWSGANVLTF	TGTGCCAGCAGACAGGGTTGGTCTGGGGCCAACGTCCTGACTTTC
few	TRBV7-9	-	TRBJ1-3	13	CASRNQGGNTIYF	TGTGCCAGCAGGAACCAGGGAGGAAACACCATATATTTT